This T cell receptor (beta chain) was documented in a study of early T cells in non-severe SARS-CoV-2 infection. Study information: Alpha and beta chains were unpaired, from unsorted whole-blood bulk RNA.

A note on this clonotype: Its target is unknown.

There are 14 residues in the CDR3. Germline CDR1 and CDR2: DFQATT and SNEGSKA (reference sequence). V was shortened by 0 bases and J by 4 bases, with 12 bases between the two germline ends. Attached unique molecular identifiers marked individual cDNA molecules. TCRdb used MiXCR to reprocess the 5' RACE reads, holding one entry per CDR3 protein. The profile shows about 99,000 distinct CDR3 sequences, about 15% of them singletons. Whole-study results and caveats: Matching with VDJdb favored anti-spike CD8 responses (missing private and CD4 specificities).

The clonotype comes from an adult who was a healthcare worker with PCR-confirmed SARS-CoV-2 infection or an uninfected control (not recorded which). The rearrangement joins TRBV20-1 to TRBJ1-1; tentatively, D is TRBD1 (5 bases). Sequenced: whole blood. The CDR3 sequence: CSAREIDRTTEAFF. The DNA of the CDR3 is TGCAGTGCTAGAGAAATAGACAGAACCACTGAAGCTTTCTTT.